Presented here are 20 T cell receptor beta chains from one specimen sequenced in a study of immune evolution from preneoplasia to lung adenocarcinoma. Produced via immunoSEQ multiplex PCR; TCRdb's table is partial and in-frame only. The sample carries over 11,000 clones, approximately 80% recorded once. The specimen sequenced was FFPE minimally invasive lung adenocarcinoma tissue. These receptors were collected from a person aged 70 to 85 with lung adenocarcinoma.

The chain couples TRBV29-1 to TRBJ2-2; D is perhaps TRBD1 or TRBD2 (7 bases each). There are 14 residues in the CDR3. V lost 6 bases and J 3 bases, leaving 14 bases between the germline ends. Germline V gene data show CDR1 as SQVTM and CDR2 as ANQGSEA. CDR3: CSVKTGRDTGELFF. The CDR3 region has the DNA TGCAGCGTCAAGACAGGGAGGGACACCGGGGAGCTGTTTTTT.

The rearrangement uses TRBV5-4 and TRBJ2-7, with a tentative D call TRBD1 (6 bases). There are 16 residues in the CDR3. The V and J ends lost 0 bases and 1 base respectively, with 14 bases between them. Germline V gives CDR1 SGHNT, CDR2 YYREEE (reference sequence). The CDR3 DNA follows: TGTGCCAGCAGCTTGGTAGGCAGGGGAAGTTCCTACGAGCAGTACTTC. Protein: CASSLVGRGSSYEQYF. Variable domain in full (rest from reference TRBV5-4 and TRBJ2-7): ETGVTQSPTHLIKTRGQQVTLRCSSQSGHNTVSWYQQALGQGPQFIFQYYREEENGRGNFPPRFSGLQFPNYSSELNVNALELDDSALYLCASSLVGRGSSYEQYFGPGTRLTVT.

The J gene is TRBJ1-4, the V gene TRBV4-1; TRBD1 aligns across 8 bases. The CDR3 is made up of 15 amino acids. Germline CDR1 reads MGHRA; CDR2 reads YSYEKL. The ends lost 1 base at V and 8 bases at J; junction bases unmatched: 6. The CDR3 region is CASSQAGTGREKLFF. The DNA for the CDR3 is TGCGCCAGCAGCCAAGCCGGGACAGGCAGGGAAAAACTGTTTTTT.

This chain links TRBV6-5 with TRBJ2-3; no firm D call. The CDR3 is 14 residues long. Trimming removed 2 bases at V and 7 bases at J, with 13 bases between. CDR1 and CDR2 from the germline V gene are MNHEY and SVGAGI. CDR3 coding DNA: TGTGCCAGCAGTTACGGTTTAATGAGAAATACGCAGTATTTT. Amino acids: CASSYGLMRNTQYF.

The J gene is TRBJ1-5, the V gene TRBV6-5; 9 nucleotides line up with TRBD1. V shed 0 bases, J shed 8 bases, and the junction held 5 bases outside the gene matches. Per the germline V gene, CDR1 is MNHEY and CDR2 is SVGAGI. This CDR3 region has 15 residues. CDR3: CASSYSRTGAKPQHF. CDR3 bases: TGTGCCAGCAGTTACTCAAGGACAGGGGCGAAGCCCCAGCATTTT.

The genes are TRBV11-2 and TRBJ2-7; D call uncertain. The germline CDR1 and CDR2 sequences are SGHAT and FQNNGV. V was trimmed by 6 bases and J by 0 bases, leaving 9 bases between them. The CDR3 covers 13 residues. The CDR3 here is CASRQTGSYEQYF. DNA of the CDR3: TGTGCCAGCAGGCAGACCGGCTCCTACGAGCAGTACTTC.

This chain connects TRBV18 to TRBJ2-5; D unclear. There are 11 residues in the CDR3. V dropped 6 bases and J dropped 1 base, with 3 bases sitting between them. The germline CDR1 and CDR2 sequences are KGHSH and LQKENI. DNA for the CDR3: TGTGCCAGCTCGCTCCAAGAGACCCAGTACTTC. Protein product: CASSLQETQYF.

The chain uses TRBV28 and TRBJ2-3; TRBD1 might be the D (6 bases). The germline V gene has CDR1 MDHEN and CDR2 SYDVKM. The CDR3 sequence is 16 residues long. Trimming cost V 6 bases and J 3 bases, with 19 bases left between them. The chain's CDR3 is CASSDPQGYGTDTQYF. The CDR3, as DNA: TGTGCCAGCAGCGACCCCCAGGGGTATGGAACAGATACGCAGTATTTT.

V gene TRBV19 combines with J gene TRBJ1-2, with D possibly matching TRBD1 (6 bases). The V gene's germline CDR1 is LNHDA and CDR2 SQIVND (reference sequence). This CDR3 spans 14 amino acids. V was pared by 4 bases and J by 6 bases, with 15 bases between. The CDR3 region is CASSNPGAQDGYTF. The CDR3, as DNA: TGTGCCAGTAGTAACCCGGGGGCGCAGGATGGCTACACCTTC.

This clone has only one observation. The J gene is TRBJ2-4, the V gene TRBV28; no clear D. The germline gives CDR1 MDHEN, CDR2 SYDVKM. V was clipped by 1 base and J by 0 bases, with 7 bases between them. The length of the CDR3 is 15 residues. CDR3 DNA sequence: TGTGCCAGCAGTTTATACCCCCTAGCCAAAAACATTCAGTACTTC. Encoded protein: CASSLYPLAKNIQYF.

The chain couples TRBV19 to TRBJ2-2; 8 bases match TRBD1. Germline V gene sequence: CDR1 LNHDA, CDR2 SQIVND (reference sequence). Germline trimming cut 5 bases from V and 4 bases from J; bases unmatched to any gene: 9. The CDR3 consists of 16 residues. The CDR3 is CASSPIDRGGTGELFF. The CDR3 DNA follows: TGTGCCAGTAGTCCCATCGACAGGGGTGGCACCGGGGAGCTGTTTTTT.

This rearrangement joins TRBV19 to TRBJ2-4; possible D gene TRBD2, 6 bases. There are 13 residues in the CDR3. V was clipped by 7 bases and J by 8 bases, with 15 bases between them. Looked up from germline, CDR1 is LNHDA and CDR2 is SQIVND (reference sequence). The CDR3 nucleotides are TGTGCCAGTACCACCCCGCGCGGGGACATTCAGTACTTC. Translated: CASTTPRGDIQYF.

The V and J genes are TRBV6-1 and TRBJ1-2, with D possibly TRBD1 on 6 matching bases. Trimming cost V 8 bases and J 0 bases, with 13 bases left between them. Germline values: CDR1 MNHNS, CDR2 SASEGT. CDR3 length: 14 residues. CDR3 in amino acids: CASGGARANYGYTF. The DNA for the CDR3 is TGTGCCAGCGGGGGGGCCAGGGCTAACTATGGCTACACCTTC.

A word on this clone: Compared with germline, one end of the junction differs, possibly owing to a read error. The chain uses TRBV2 and TRBJ2-7; 9 bases match TRBD1. The CDR3 sequence is 15 residues long. CDR1 and CDR2 (germline): SNHLY, FYNNEI. CDR3 sequence (DNA): TGTACCAGCAAAGCCCCGGGGACAGGGAGGGTCGAGCAGTACTTC. It encodes CTSKAPGTGRVEQYF.

The rearrangement links TRBV19 to TRBJ1-1; D unresolved. Germline V gives CDR1 LNHDA, CDR2 SQIVND (reference sequence). The CDR3 is 15 amino acids. V was pared by 2 bases and J by 5 bases, with 15 bases between. CDR3 residues: CASSIPPVFWTEAFF. The CDR3 DNA reads TGTGCCAGTAGTATACCCCCGGTTTTTTGGACTGAAGCTTTCTTT.

CDR3 region: CASSFIRGGYTF. The CDR3 DNA is TGCGCCAGCAGCTTTATACGGGGCGGCTACACCTTC. This sequence joins TRBV5-1 and TRBJ1-2; TRBD1 might be the D (5 bases). V dropped 2 bases and J dropped 8 bases, with 10 bases sitting between them. CDR3 length equals 12 residues. Per the germline V gene, CDR1 is SGHRS and CDR2 is YFSETQ.

The rearrangement joins TRBV19 to TRBJ2-5; 9 bases agree with TRBD1. Germline-derived CDR1 and CDR2 are LNHDA and SQIVND (reference sequence). The CDR3 consists of 14 residues. The trim removed 4 bases at V and 5 bases at J, leaving 5 bases unmatched. This CDR3 is CASSTGTGYETQYF. CDR3 nucleotides: TGTGCCAGTAGTACCGGGACAGGGTACGAGACCCAGTACTTC.

This clone was seen a few times. The chain is built from TRBV28 and TRBJ2-7; either TRBD1 or TRBD2 may supply D (6 bases each). This CDR3 is 13 amino acids long. Trimming took 8 bases from V and 2 from J, leaving 13 bases between them. Germline-derived CDR1 and CDR2 are MDHEN and SYDVKM. The CDR3 nucleotides read TGTGCCAGCCGTCCGGGGGCCCCCTACGAGCAGTACTTC. Translating it yields CASRPGAPYEQYF.

This chain connects TRBV6-1 to TRBJ2-7; D ambiguous. The V end lost 7 bases, the J end lost 3 bases, and 7 bases lay between the germline ends. The CDR3 is 11 residues long. The germline V gene encodes CDR1 MNHNS and CDR2 SASEGT. CDR3 coding DNA: TGTGCCAGCATGGGGTTCTACGAGCAGTACTTC. It specifies CASMGFYEQYF.

This rearrangement joins TRBV20-1 to TRBJ2-3; D is unresolved. CDR3 length equals 11 residues. V gave up 0 bases and J gave up 10 bases, with 8 bases separating them. Germline assignment: CDR1 DFQATT and CDR2 SNEGSKA (reference sequence). CDR3 residues: CSARDPKAQYF. The CDR3 DNA follows: TGCAGTGCTAGAGATCCTAAAGCGCAGTATTTT.